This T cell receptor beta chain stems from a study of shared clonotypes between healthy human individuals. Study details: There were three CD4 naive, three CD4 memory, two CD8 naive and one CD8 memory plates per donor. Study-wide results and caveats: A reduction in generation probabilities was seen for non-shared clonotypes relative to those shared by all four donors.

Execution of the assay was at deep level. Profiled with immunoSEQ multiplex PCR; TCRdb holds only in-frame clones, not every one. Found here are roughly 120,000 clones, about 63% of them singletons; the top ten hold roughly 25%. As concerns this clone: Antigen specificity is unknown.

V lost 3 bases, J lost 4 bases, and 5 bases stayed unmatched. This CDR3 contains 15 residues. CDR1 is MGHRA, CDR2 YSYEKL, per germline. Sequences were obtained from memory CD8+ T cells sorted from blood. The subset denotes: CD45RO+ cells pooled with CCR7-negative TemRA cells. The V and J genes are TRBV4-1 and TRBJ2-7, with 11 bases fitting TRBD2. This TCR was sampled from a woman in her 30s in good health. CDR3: CASSHTSGRPYEQYF. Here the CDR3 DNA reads TGCGCCAGCAGCCATACTAGCGGGAGACCTTACGAGCAGTACTTC.